This is a list of T cell receptor beta chains from one sample in a study of Ad26.COV2.S vaccination and SARS-CoV-2 variants. Sequencing used immunoSEQ multiplex PCR; TCRdb keeps in-frame clones, though not all of them. Among some 340,000 clones listed, around 81% were seen once. The sequencing here drew on peripheral blood, taken in a trial of Ad26.COV2.S vaccine versus placebo. Source of these receptors: a person between 18 and 60 years old who received the Ad26.COV2.S COVID-19 vaccine or a placebo. The CDR3 runs from the conserved cysteine through the conserved F or W. A D gene is named only where the DNA matches it firmly. Clone sizes are given selectively: once, few, many, or a class where the clone is expanded.

d_gene: .
abundance: .
v_gene: TRBV10-3
j_gene: TRBJ1-5
CDR3nt: TGTGCCACTACAACAGGGTCCCCACAGTTACAGCCCCAGCATTTT
CDR3aa: CATTTGSPQLQPQHF

d_gene: .
abundance: few
v_gene: TRBV24-1
j_gene: TRBJ2-2
CDR3nt: TGTGCCACCAGTGAGGTAGCAGGGGTGGCGAACACCGGGGAGCTGTTTTTT
CDR3aa: CATSEVAGVANTGELFF

d_gene: .
abundance: .
v_gene: TRBV28
j_gene: TRBJ1-5
CDR3nt: TGTGCCAGCACGTCAATGGGCCGGAACAATCAGCCCCAGCATTTT
CDR3aa: CASTSMGRNNQPQHF

d_gene: TRBD1
abundance: .
v_gene: TRBV12-3/TRBV12-4
j_gene: TRBJ1-2
CDR3nt: TGTGCCAGCAGTTTGGGGACAGGGGAAGGCTACACCTTC
CDR3aa: CASSLGTGEGYTF

d_gene: .
abundance: .
v_gene: TRBV20-1
j_gene: TRBJ2-3
CDR3nt: TGCAGTGCTAGTCCGGGGACCCAGGGAGACACAGATACGCAGTATTTT
CDR3aa: CSASPGTQGDTDTQYF

d_gene: TRBD2
abundance: .
v_gene: TRBV6-1
j_gene: TRBJ2-1
CDR3nt: TGTGCCAGCACCCTAGCGGCATGGAACAATGAGCAGTTCTTC
CDR3aa: CASTLAAWNNEQFF

d_gene: TRBD2
abundance: few
v_gene: TRBV18
j_gene: TRBJ2-7
CDR3nt: TGTGCCAGCTCACCAGGGGGGGACTCCGAGCAGTACTTC
CDR3aa: CASSPGGDSEQYF

d_gene: .
abundance: .
v_gene: TRBV7-3
j_gene: TRBJ1-2
CDR3nt: TGTGCCAGCAGCCCGCAAATGGGGAGCTTCTATGGCTACACCTTC
CDR3aa: CASSPQMGSFYGYTF

d_gene: TRBD2
abundance: .
v_gene: TRBV3-1/TRBV3-2
j_gene: TRBJ2-3
CDR3nt: TGTGCCAGCAGCCACCGGACTAGCGGGTCAGATACGCAGTATTTT
CDR3aa: CASSHRTSGSDTQYF

d_gene: .
abundance: .
v_gene: TRBV12-3/TRBV12-4
j_gene: TRBJ1-6
CDR3nt: TGTGCCAGCAGCTCAAGACAGGATTCACCCCTCCACTTT
CDR3aa: CASSSRQDSPLHF

d_gene: TRBD1
abundance: .
v_gene: TRBV5-6
j_gene: TRBJ1-4
CDR3nt: TGTGCCAGCAGCCGGATACGGGACAGAGATGAAAAACTGTTTTTT
CDR3aa: CASSRIRDRDEKLFF

d_gene: TRBD2
abundance: .
v_gene: TRBV6-4
j_gene: TRBJ2-1
CDR3nt: TGTGCCAGCAGTGACAACAGCGGGGGGTCCTACAATGAGCAGTTCTTC
CDR3aa: CASSDNSGGSYNEQFF

d_gene: TRBD1
abundance: .
v_gene: TRBV12-5
j_gene: TRBJ2-7
CDR3nt: TGTGCTAGTGGTTTGTTGACAGGGATAGGCGAGCAGTACTTC
CDR3aa: CASGLLTGIGEQYF

d_gene: .
abundance: .
v_gene: TRBV25-1
j_gene: TRBJ2-2
CDR3nt: TGTGCCAGCAGTGAATTGGCCGGGGAGCTGTTTTTT
CDR3aa: CASSELAGELFF

d_gene: TRBD1
abundance: .
v_gene: TRBV5-4
j_gene: TRBJ1-2
CDR3nt: TGTGCCAGCAGTCCCGACAGGGGAAGCGGCTACACCTTC
CDR3aa: CASSPDRGSGYTF

d_gene: .
abundance: few
v_gene: TRBV6-6
j_gene: TRBJ1-6
CDR3nt: TGTGCCAGCAGCCTAGAGCGGGCCCCGGGGGCCCTAGGTCCTAATTCACCCCTCCACTTT
CDR3aa: CASSLERAPGALGPNSPLHF

d_gene: TRBD1
abundance: .
v_gene: TRBV7-6
j_gene: TRBJ1-6
CDR3nt: TGTGCCAGCAGCCAGGGGACAGGCATCGGTTCACCCCTCCACTTT
CDR3aa: CASSQGTGIGSPLHF

d_gene: .
abundance: .
v_gene: TRBV5-6
j_gene: TRBJ2-5
CDR3nt: TGTGCCAGCAGCCCACGGACGGTAGGGGGGCCACAAGAGACCCAGTACTTC
CDR3aa: CASSPRTVGGPQETQYF

d_gene: .
abundance: .
v_gene: TRBV9
j_gene: TRBJ2-6
CDR3nt: TGTGCCAGCAGCCCCCTCCCCTCTGGGGCCAACGTCCTGACTTTC
CDR3aa: CASSPLPSGANVLTF

d_gene: .
abundance: many
v_gene: TRBV19
j_gene: TRBJ1-2
CDR3nt: TGTGCCAGTAGTGTGGGGGCGCCTTATGGCTACACCTTC
CDR3aa: CASSVGAPYGYTF

d_gene: TRBD1
abundance: .
v_gene: TRBV28
j_gene: TRBJ1-1
CDR3nt: TGTGCCAGCAGCCTCGGACAGGGCTTGAGCACTGAAGCTTTCTTT
CDR3aa: CASSLGQGLSTEAFF

d_gene: .
abundance: .
v_gene: TRBV19
j_gene: TRBJ2-7
CDR3nt: TGTGCCAGTAGTATAGAGCTAGCTACCCCCTACGAGCAGTACTTC
CDR3aa: CASSIELATPYEQYF

d_gene: .
abundance: once
v_gene: TRBV9
j_gene: TRBJ1-2
CDR3nt: TGTGCCAGCAGCGCCATTGGGGTTAACTATGGCTACACCTTC
CDR3aa: CASSAIGVNYGYTF

d_gene: .
abundance: .
v_gene: TRBV29-1
j_gene: TRBJ1-1
CDR3nt: TGCAGCGTTGGCAGGCGGAACACTGAAGCTTTCTTT
CDR3aa: CSVGRRNTEAFF

d_gene: .
abundance: once
v_gene: TRBV7-2
j_gene: TRBJ2-2
CDR3nt: TGTGCCAGCAGCGCCCGCGGGACTCTAACCACCGGGGAGCTGTTTTTT
CDR3aa: CASSARGTLTTGELFF

d_gene: .
abundance: .
v_gene: TRBV3-1/TRBV3-2
j_gene: TRBJ1-4
CDR3nt: TGTGCCAGCAGCCCAAAATGGACACCAACTAATGAAAAACTGTTTTTT
CDR3aa: CASSPKWTPTNEKLFF

d_gene: TRBD2
abundance: .
v_gene: TRBV2
j_gene: TRBJ2-7
CDR3nt: TGTGCCAGCAGCCCGGAAGCGGGGGCCTACGAGCAGTACTTC
CDR3aa: CASSPEAGAYEQYF

d_gene: .
abundance: .
v_gene: TRBV7-8
j_gene: TRBJ1-2
CDR3nt: TGTGCCAGCAGCCAACAGGGAGGGGGCTACACCTTC
CDR3aa: CASSQQGGGYTF

d_gene: .
abundance: .
v_gene: TRBV29-1
j_gene: TRBJ1-4
CDR3nt: TGCAGCGCCCTTGACCGAACAACTAATGAAAAACTGTTTTTT
CDR3aa: CSALDRTTNEKLFF

d_gene: .
abundance: .
v_gene: TRBV5-1
j_gene: TRBJ2-2
CDR3nt: TGCGCCAGCAGAAGGGCAGAAACCGGGGAGCTGTTTTTT
CDR3aa: CASRRAETGELFF

d_gene: .
abundance: .
v_gene: TRBV12-3/TRBV12-4
j_gene: TRBJ1-1
CDR3nt: TGTGCCAGCAGTCTCGAAGTGCTCACTGAAGCTTTCTTT
CDR3aa: CASSLEVLTEAFF

d_gene: .
abundance: .
v_gene: TRBV2
j_gene: TRBJ2-3
CDR3nt: TGTGCCAGCACCCTAAGTTTCACCTCAGATACGCAGTATTTT
CDR3aa: CASTLSFTSDTQYF

d_gene: .
abundance: .
v_gene: TRBV4-1
j_gene: TRBJ1-2
CDR3nt: TGCGCCAGCAGCCCCACACAGGGAGCTAACTATGGCTACACCTTC
CDR3aa: CASSPTQGANYGYTF

d_gene: .
abundance: many
v_gene: TRBV7-2
j_gene: TRBJ2-5
CDR3nt: TGTGCCAGCAGCTTAGGTCCGCCGGCCCCACAAGAGACCCAGTACTTC
CDR3aa: CASSLGPPAPQETQYF

d_gene: .
abundance: .
v_gene: TRBV12-3/TRBV12-4
j_gene: TRBJ2-7
CDR3nt: TGTGCCAGCAGTAGGGACGGGACCTACGAGCAGTACTTC
CDR3aa: CASSRDGTYEQYF

d_gene: .
abundance: .
v_gene: TRBV28
j_gene: TRBJ1-2
CDR3nt: TGTGCCAGCAGCTCCACCCCCACTAACTATGGCTACACCTTC
CDR3aa: CASSSTPTNYGYTF

d_gene: .
abundance: .
v_gene: TRBV6-1
j_gene: TRBJ2-6
CDR3nt: TGTGCCAGCAGTGAAGTCGGCACCTCTGGGGCCAACGTCCTGACTTTC
CDR3aa: CASSEVGTSGANVLTF

d_gene: .
abundance: few
v_gene: TRBV4-1
j_gene: TRBJ1-1
CDR3nt: TGCGCCAGCAGCCAAGTTGAAGGCCCCACTGAAGCTTTCTTT
CDR3aa: CASSQVEGPTEAFF

d_gene: .
abundance: .
v_gene: TRBV4-1
j_gene: TRBJ1-6
CDR3nt: TGCGCCAGCAGCCAAGAGGACATCTATAATTCACCCCTCCACTTT
CDR3aa: CASSQEDIYNSPLHF

d_gene: TRBD1
abundance: .
v_gene: TRBV18
j_gene: TRBJ1-1
CDR3nt: TGTGCCAGCTCACTAAGACAGGGGGTCACTGAAGCTTTCTTT
CDR3aa: CASSLRQGVTEAFF

d_gene: TRBD2
abundance: .
v_gene: TRBV28
j_gene: TRBJ2-3
CDR3nt: TGTGCCAGCAGTCTAGCCCGGGGGGGCCGAGGAGATACGCAGTATTTT
CDR3aa: CASSLARGGRGDTQYF

d_gene: .
abundance: .
v_gene: TRBV9
j_gene: TRBJ2-2
CDR3nt: TGTGCCAGCAGCGAAACAGGGTACACCGGGGAGCTGTTTTTT
CDR3aa: CASSETGYTGELFF

d_gene: .
abundance: many
v_gene: TRBV24-1
j_gene: TRBJ2-1
CDR3nt: TGTGCCACCAGTGATTCCCGGGTCAATGAGCAGTTCTTC
CDR3aa: CATSDSRVNEQFF

d_gene: TRBD2
abundance: .
v_gene: TRBV7-2
j_gene: TRBJ2-1
CDR3nt: TGTGCCAGCAGCTTCGCCCCCGGGACTAGCGTTCCCAATGAGCAGTTCTTC
CDR3aa: CASSFAPGTSVPNEQFF

d_gene: .
abundance: .
v_gene: TRBV9
j_gene: TRBJ1-2
CDR3nt: TGTGCCAGCAGCGTAGGGGGGGCGAACTATGGCTACACCTTC
CDR3aa: CASSVGGANYGYTF

d_gene: TRBD2
abundance: .
v_gene: TRBV5-1
j_gene: TRBJ2-1
CDR3nt: TGCGCCAGCAGCTTCTCAGCGGGGTTCTCCCATGAGCAGTTCTTC
CDR3aa: CASSFSAGFSHEQFF

d_gene: .
abundance: .
v_gene: TRBV15
j_gene: TRBJ2-6
CDR3nt: TGTGCCACCAGCAGAGATACGGTGTCTGGGGCCAACGTCCTGACTTTC
CDR3aa: CATSRDTVSGANVLTF

d_gene: .
abundance: .
v_gene: TRBV29-1
j_gene: TRBJ2-5
CDR3nt: TGCAGCGGGGGACAACTGGGAGAGACCCAGTACTTC
CDR3aa: CSGGQLGETQYF

d_gene: .
abundance: .
v_gene: TRBV7-9
j_gene: TRBJ2-7
CDR3nt: TGTGCCAGCAGCTTCGGCGGTGAGGGTACCTACGAGCAGTACTTC
CDR3aa: CASSFGGEGTYEQYF

d_gene: TRBD1
abundance: .
v_gene: TRBV5-1
j_gene: TRBJ2-5
CDR3nt: TGCGCCAGCAGCTTGGGTAGGCAGGGGGTCGGAGAGACCCAGTACTTC
CDR3aa: CASSLGRQGVGETQYF

d_gene: .
abundance: .
v_gene: TRBV10-3
j_gene: TRBJ1-4
CDR3nt: TGTGCCATCAGTGAGGGGACAAGAGGTGAAAAACTGTTTTTT
CDR3aa: CAISEGTRGEKLFF

d_gene: .
abundance: .
v_gene: TRBV6-1
j_gene: TRBJ1-6
CDR3nt: TGTGCCAGCAGTGAAATACAAGCGGGTAATTCACCCCTCCACTTT
CDR3aa: CASSEIQAGNSPLHF

d_gene: .
abundance: few
v_gene: TRBV28
j_gene: TRBJ2-7
CDR3nt: TGTGCCAGCCAACTCGGCGGTGGCCGCTACGAGCAGTACTTC
CDR3aa: CASQLGGGRYEQYF

d_gene: .
abundance: .
v_gene: TRBV2
j_gene: TRBJ2-7
CDR3nt: TGTGCCAGCAGTCAACCGGTCCAGAGGGAGCAGTACTTC
CDR3aa: CASSQPVQREQYF

d_gene: .
abundance: .
v_gene: TRBV7-9
j_gene: TRBJ2-3
CDR3nt: TGTGCCAGCAGCTCCCCTAACCGGCTGGGGATTAGCACAGATACGCAGTATTTT
CDR3aa: CASSSPNRLGISTDTQYF

d_gene: .
abundance: .
v_gene: TRBV11-1
j_gene: TRBJ2-1
CDR3nt: TGTGCCAGCAGCTTTCGCAAGGGGTCCTACAATGAGCAGTTCTTC
CDR3aa: CASSFRKGSYNEQFF

d_gene: .
abundance: once
v_gene: TRBV6-5
j_gene: TRBJ1-1
CDR3nt: TGTGCCACCGCCCTATTGGGGGACACTGAAGCTTTCTTT
CDR3aa: CATALLGDTEAFF

d_gene: .
abundance: .
v_gene: TRBV5-1
j_gene: TRBJ2-2
CDR3nt: TGCGCCAGCAGGAGGGATGCGAACACCGGGGAGCTGTTTTTT
CDR3aa: CASRRDANTGELFF

d_gene: TRBD1
abundance: many
v_gene: TRBV2
j_gene: TRBJ1-4
CDR3nt: TGTGCCAGCAGCCGTAGACAGGGTTTATCTGAAAAACTGTTTTTT
CDR3aa: CASSRRQGLSEKLFF